This TCR beta chain was profiled in a study of OX40 agonist ivuxolimab in advanced cancers. Whole-study context: Participants could have had prior anti-PD-1, anti-PD-L1 or anti-CTLA-4 therapy, and 40% had some.

Patients with a history of autoimmune disease or on systemic immunosuppression were excluded. V shed 2 bases and J 1 base; nucleotides not matched to a gene: 2. This CDR3 is 15 amino acids long. Looked up from germline, CDR1 is SGHRS and CDR2 is YFSETQ. Clones were sequenced by immunoSEQ multiplex PCR, and TCRdb holds only the in-frame ones, with some missing. The data contain fewer than 85,000 clones, around four fifths of them singletons. The chain couples TRBV5-1 to TRBJ2-1, with 8 bases matching TRBD2. Source: CD4+ or CD8+ T cells sorted from blood, taken in a trial of the OX40 agonist ivuxolimab. This TCR was sampled from an adult with an advanced solid tumor such as melanoma, head and neck, liver or kidney cancer. The CDR3 sequence: CASSLAGVSYNEQFF. CDR3 coding DNA: TGCGCCAGCAGCTTAGCGGGAGTGTCCTACAATGAGCAGTTCTTC.